The T cell receptor beta chain under discussion was sequenced for a study of T cells in Graves' hyperthyroidism and ophthalmopathy (dated by TCRdb to the late 2010s). For the study in its entirety: Peripheral blood was collected at initial diagnosis, before any treatment. To identify distinguishing TCR V-J signatures, a discovery cohort of around 98 patients was used, comprising 43 with Graves' ophthalmopathy and around 57 with stable Graves' hyperthyroidism. Whether ophthalmopathy could be predicted prospectively was tested in an independent validation cohort made up of roughly 20 hyperthyroidism patients plus 17 patients who later progressed to ophthalmopathy. For training and testing, the 100 or so patients in the discovery cohort were randomly divided in a 7:3 ratio. The study also compared thyroid tissue and blood T-cell repertoires from a handful of Graves' hyperthyroidism patients. Once sampling was done, hyperthyroidism patients were given methimazole at a starting dose of 30 mg daily, whereas ophthalmopathy patients were given high-dose intravenous methylprednisolone. According to the paper, TCR Vbeta CDR3 sequencing was carried out on 135 peripheral blood samples, which came from about 45 ophthalmopathy, roughly 75 hyperthyroidism and approximately 17 progressor patients. Overall study results and their limits: In cross-validation, a model built on a 13 V-J signature told ophthalmopathy apart from stable hyperthyroidism with over 85% sensitivity and about 81% specificity, and in testing the same model reached 80%/75%. Sample size was not statistically predetermined, and investigators were not blinded to group allocation. During validation, the model predicted progression to ophthalmopathy a median of about 6.5 months ahead of onset, with just under 71% sensitivity and almost 75% specificity. Blood samples also contained most of the expanded thyroid clonotypes (frequency above 0.001), which suggests that blood repertoires may reflect thyroid immune responses.

Between the V and J ends, shortened by 4 bases and 6 bases respectively, the junction contains 16 bases. For CDR1 and CDR2, the germline V gene lists MDHEN and SYDVKM. The CDR3 covers 15 residues, taking in both the cysteine and the phenylalanine. The sequence is cut down to CDR3 DNA, 45 bases in frame from base 1. Amplification of TCR beta CDR3 regions was carried out from RNA transcripts. A first-round RT-PCR of the TCR CDR3 used the HTBI primer set with the Qiagen OneStep RT-PCR kit. Libraries were constructed in a second round of multiplex PCR, after which size selection and purification were carried out. The libraries were sequenced on an Illumina HiSeq2000 using paired-end 100 bp reads. Per the original workflow: SOAPnuke was used to process the raw data, with reads discarded if the reads contained adapters or uncalled bases, had a mean Phred below 15, or lacked an exact constant-primer or identifier match. COPE v1.2.5 was used to merge high-quality paired reads, and clonotypes were defined as unique nucleotide sequences. MiTCR v1.1 was used to align the clonotypes against IMGT TRBV, TRBD and TRBJ reference segments. Analysis was restricted to V-J combinations with a frequency above 0.0001, which covered 98% to 99.2% of repertoires. The TCS score was defined as the ratio of F50 (clonal expansion) to E x V (chaos), calculated using BLOSUM62-based TCRdist between CDR3 peptides within each V-J. Welch's t-statistics and random forest reduced 450 to 600 V-J features to about 13, which were used in a naive Bayes classifier (R e1071). The public reads were run again by TCRdb, first through fastp at Q25 and then through MiXCR, and only productive beta chains were kept. CDR3 protein duplicates are merged, each entry listing the most common genes and DNA. TCRdb's processing, not the study's, gives the V and J calls here. The sample table records around 380,000 distinct CDR3 sequences; less than 15% of these occur just once. The ten biggest clones cover around 20% of the sample.

A remark on this clonotype: Its antigen target is currently unknown. Base qualities were left out, and no much larger clone turns up one base away.

Hyperthyroidism patients were newly diagnosed, with disease duration under 2 months, and aged 18 to 65 years. The study excluded patients with uncontrolled infections, other autoimmune diseases, pregnancy or lactation. Diagnoses relied on clinical symptoms, serum thyroxine and TRAb, thyroid ultrasound and orbital computed tomography. Blood from progressor patients was drawn when they were first diagnosed with hyperthyroidism, before any ophthalmopathy symptoms appeared. PBMCs were separated from over 9 ml of fresh peripheral blood using Ficoll-Paque density gradient centrifugation. Patients classed as progressors first received a Graves' hyperthyroidism diagnosis and then went on to develop ophthalmopathy during follow-up. Total RNA was extracted with Trizol reagent, and quality was checked on an Agilent 2100 Bioanalyzer.

The TCR sequence derives from a man aged 25 to 40 with Graves' hyperthyroidism that later progressed to Graves' ophthalmopathy. The rearranged chain carries TRBV28 and TRBJ2-1; no D gene can be assigned with confidence. The sequenced sample consisted of blood. The CDR3 region has the sequence CASSYDFSHPNEQFF. DNA sequence: TGTGCCAGCAGTTACGACTTCAGCCACCCCAATGAGCAGTTCTTC.